This section outlines one T cell receptor (beta chain) sequence together with its context. The data were obtained in a study of control samples from healthy donors and cancer patients. Sequencing used immunoSEQ multiplex PCR; TCRdb keeps in-frame clones, though not all of them. In the table there are around 68,000 clones, approximately 80% of which are singletons. V trimming: 0 bases; J trimming: 2 bases; junction bases outside the gene matches: 1. The CDR3 totals 16 residues. The V gene's germline CDR1 is SGHRS and CDR2 YFSETQ. J is TRBJ2-3 and V is TRBV5-1; TRBD2 aligns across 12 bases. Sequencing was performed on blood. The TCR comes from a man over 45 in good health. CDR3 nucleotides: TGCGCCAGCAGCTTGGGGACTAGCGGGAACACAGATACGCAGTATTTT. The encoded protein is CASSLGTSGNTDTQYF.